The 28 T cell receptor beta chains below come from one sample, sequenced in a study of blood T cell repertoires in COVID-19. Clones were read by immunoSEQ multiplex PCR, and TCRdb kept only the in-frame ones, dropping some. There are tens of thousands of clones in the sample; roughly four fifths occur only once, and more than 1% lies in the top ten. The sequenced material came from peripheral blood. The receptors were sampled from an elderly woman with acute or convalescent COVID-19.

V gene TRBV6-6 combines with J gene TRBJ1-2; D possibly corresponds to TRBD1 (5 bases). Germline V gives CDR1 MNHNY, CDR2 SVGAGI (reference sequence). CDR3 length equals 15 residues. The V end lost 5 bases, the J end lost 4 bases, and 17 bases lay between the germline ends. Here the CDR3 DNA reads TGTGCCAGCAGTCCCCCGACAGCCAACGTCTATGGCTACACCTTC. This gives the protein CASSPPTANVYGYTF.

The V and J genes are TRBV3-1 (or the pseudogene TRBV3-2) and TRBJ1-1; weak D call: TRBD1 (5 bases). The CDR3 totals 12 residues. V shed 6 bases and J shed 4 bases, with 9 bases lying between them. Looked up from germline, CDR1 is LGHDT and CDR2 is YNNKEL (reference sequence). The CDR3 bases are TGTGCCAGCAGTCAGGGCCCCACTGAAGCTTTCTTT. Translating it yields CASSQGPTEAFF.

The chain recombines TRBV19 with TRBJ1-5, with D possibly being TRBD1 (5 bases). This CDR3 spans 15 amino acids. Trimming stripped 3 bases from V and 4 bases from J, with 13 bases between. Germline CDR1 is LNHDA and CDR2 is SQIVND (reference sequence). Here the CDR3 reads CASSIDRVENQPQHF. Written as DNA, the CDR3 is TGTGCCAGTAGTATTGACAGAGTTGAAAATCAGCCCCAGCATTTT.

The rearrangement uses TRBV5-1 and TRBJ2-3; possibly TRBD2 for D (6 bases). Germline CDR1 and CDR2: SGHRS and YFSETQ. The CDR3 totals 15 residues. V dropped 0 bases and J dropped 1 base, with 9 bases sitting between them. CDR3 amino acids: CASSLVPGGTDTQYF. In nucleotides, the CDR3 is TGCGCCAGCAGCTTGGTACCGGGGGGCACAGATACGCAGTATTTT.

This clone was detected a few times. The chain carries TRBV29-1 and TRBJ1-1; 8 nucleotides line up with TRBD1. J gave up 9 bases and V 4 bases, and 4 bases lay outside the gene matches. The CDR3 is 11 amino acids. CDR1 and CDR2 (germline): SQVTM, ANQGSEA. The CDR3 DNA reads TGCAGCGTTGTTGGGACAGGCCAAGCTTTCTTT. Its translation is CSVVGTGQAFF.

The chain is built from TRBV4-2 and TRBJ1-2; 7 bases map to TRBD1. CDR1 is LGHNA, CDR2 YNFKEQ, per germline. The length of the CDR3 is 13 residues. V gave up 4 bases and J gave up 7 bases; unmatched junction bases: 6. CDR3 in DNA: TGTGCCAGCAGCCCCGAGACAGGGCTTGGCTACACCTTC. Amino acid sequence: CASSPETGLGYTF.

V is TRBV6-5 and J is TRBJ1-3, with D perhaps matching TRBD1 (5 bases). Germline assignment: CDR1 MNHEY and CDR2 SVGAGI. The CDR3 consists of 15 residues. Trimming shortened V by 7 bases and J by 4 bases, and 17 bases separated the two germline ends. CDR3 coding DNA: TGTGCCAGCACTAACCCCGGGACTCTGGGAAACACCATATATTTT. Translated, it gives CASTNPGTLGNTIYF.

The CDR3 protein is CASPTVGNTEAFF. DNA for the CDR3: TGTGCCAGCCCGACAGTGGGTAACACTGAAGCTTTCTTT. The rearrangement links TRBV6-5 to TRBJ1-1; the D gene is possibly TRBD1 (5 bases). Germline values: CDR1 MNHEY, CDR2 SVGAGI. V lost 8 bases, J lost 2 bases, and 12 bases lay in between. The CDR3 extends over 13 amino acids.

CDR3 sequence: CASSPGTSTHEGELFF. The DNA for the CDR3 is TGTGCCAGCAGCCCCGGGACTAGCACACACGAGGGGGAGCTGTTTTTT. This sequence joins TRBV7-8 and TRBJ2-2; 9 nucleotides line up with TRBD2. Germline CDR1 and CDR2: SGHVS and FQNEAQ. The CDR3 has 16 residues. Trimming at V came to 5 bases and at J to 8 bases, leaving 12 bases not matched to a gene.

The gene calls are TRBV19 and TRBJ1-5; the match to TRBD1 covers 9 bases. Trimming removed 4 bases from V and 6 bases from J; junction bases left unmatched: 10. This CDR3 contains 16 residues. Germline CDR1 and CDR2: LNHDA and SQIVND (reference sequence). CDR3 bases: TGTGCCAGTAGTAGGACAGGGGCCGGGATCGGTCAGCCCCAGCATTTT. It translates to CASSRTGAGIGQPQHF.

This clone has ten or more counts. The chain links TRBV3-1 (or the pseudogene TRBV3-2) to TRBJ1-4; D is undetermined. With 2 bases removed from V and 7 bases from J, the gap between germline ends came to 8 bases. CDR1 is LGHDT, CDR2 YNNKEL, per germline (reference sequence). The CDR3 loop spans 13 amino acids. The CDR3 sequence is CASSQLGGEKLFF. The DNA for the CDR3 is TGTGCCAGCAGCCAACTGGGAGGTGAAAAACTGTTTTTT.

This clone was seen once. The chain links TRBV7-2 to TRBJ2-2; possibly TRBD2 for D (5 bases). The CDR3 loop spans 15 amino acids. Germline V gives CDR1 SGHTA, CDR2 FQGNSA. V was shortened by 5 bases and J by 4 bases, with 14 bases between the two germline ends. CDR3 sequence reads: CASSAQRISTGELFF. CDR3 in DNA: TGTGCCAGCAGCGCCCAGCGGATTTCCACCGGGGAGCTGTTTTTT. Full variable domain (rest looked up from reference TRBV7-2 and TRBJ2-2): GAGVSQSPSNKVTEKGKDVELRCDPISGHTALYWYRQSLGQGLEFLIYFQGNSAPDKSGLPSDRFSAERTGGSVSTLTIQRTQQEDSAVYLCASSAQRISTGELFFGEGSRLTVL.

The chain couples TRBV6-5 to TRBJ1-5, with a tentative D call TRBD1 (6 bases). The CDR3 consists of 15 residues. Germline CDR1 reads MNHEY; CDR2 reads SVGAGI. V lost 8 bases and J lost 0, with 14 bases in between. The CDR3 is CASESQGGSNQPQHF. CDR3 coding DNA: TGTGCCAGCGAGTCGCAAGGGGGTAGCAATCAGCCCCAGCATTTT.

The V call is TRBV10-3, the J call TRBJ2-5, with 7 bases aligning to TRBD2. With 6 bases clipped from V and 5 bases from J, the junction kept 3 bases outside the gene matches. The length of the CDR3 is 12 residues. CDR1 is ENHRY, CDR2 SYGVKD, per germline. The CDR3 bases are TGTGCCATCAGCGGGGGGTGGGAGACCCAGTACTTC. Amino acids: CAISGGWETQYF.

The CDR3 coding sequence is TGCGCCAGCAGCTTCGGGGACAGCCTTAATCAGCCCCAGCATTTT. This codes for CASSFGDSLNQPQHF. This rearrangement joins TRBV5-1 to TRBJ1-5, with 7 bases that match TRBD1. Germline V lookup: CDR1 SGHRS, CDR2 YFSETQ. J lost 4 bases, V lost 2 bases, and 6 bases had no gene match. The CDR3 is made up of 15 amino acids.

The chain recombines TRBV18 with TRBJ1-2, with 10 nucleotides matching TRBD1. Germline trimming cut 4 bases from V and 2 bases from J; bases unmatched to any gene: 4. Germline V CDR1 and CDR2: KGHSH, LQKENI. The CDR3 sequence is 15 residues long. This CDR3 is CASSQGQGSNYGYTF. Here the CDR3 DNA reads TGTGCCAGCTCACAGGGACAGGGGTCCAACTATGGCTACACCTTC.

The rearrangement joins TRBV6-2 or TRBV6-3 to TRBJ2-1; perhaps TRBD1 as D (6 bases). The ends were cut back, 5 bases at V and 3 bases at J, with 14 bases in the middle. The V gene's germline CDR1 is MNHEY and CDR2 SVGEGT. This CDR3 spans 15 amino acids. The CDR3 here is CASSAGTQIYNEQFF. The CDR3 DNA sequence: TGTGCCAGCAGTGCCGGGACACAAATCTACAATGAGCAGTTCTTC.

The rearrangement uses TRBV6-5 and TRBJ2-3, with D possibly TRBD1 on 5 matching bases. This CDR3 has 15 amino acids. The V gene's germline CDR1 is MNHEY and CDR2 SVGAGI. The germline V and J ends were trimmed by 6 bases and 1 base, with 14 bases remaining between them. The CDR3 coding sequence is TGTGCCAGCAGGAACCGAAAACAGGGCACAGATACGCAGTATTTT. Protein product: CASRNRKQGTDTQYF.

The V gene is TRBV19, the J gene TRBJ2-2; 10 nucleotides align to TRBD2. After removal of 6 bases from V and 8 bases from J, the junction contained 9 bases not matched to a gene. CDR1 and CDR2 from the germline V gene are LNHDA and SQIVND (reference sequence). The CDR3 has 15 residues. The DNA for the CDR3 is TGTGCCAGTAGAACCCGTTCTAGCGGGAGTGGGGAGCTGTTTTTT. The encoded protein is CASRTRSSGSGELFF.

The chain carries TRBV28 and TRBJ1-4, with TRBD1 matching 7 bases. The CDR3 covers 15 residues. The V segment lost 7 bases and the J segment 7 bases; nucleotides outside the gene matches: 12. Germline V gene sequence: CDR1 MDHEN, CDR2 SYDVKM. The chain's CDR3 is CASTLSTGRVEKLFF. The CDR3 DNA reads as TGTGCCAGCACCCTCTCGACAGGGCGAGTTGAAAAACTGTTTTTT.

This clone was seen more than once but under ten times. The chain recombines TRBV4-1 with TRBJ2-1; D uncertain. CDR1 is MGHRA, CDR2 YSYEKL, per germline. This CDR3 is 14 amino acids long. V shed 1 base and J shed 10 bases, with 14 bases lying between them. CDR3 coding DNA: TGCGCCAGCAGCCAAGGTACATATCTTCGAGAGCAGTTCTTC. Residues: CASSQGTYLREQFF.

The chain carries TRBV27 and TRBJ2-5; 8 nucleotides agree with TRBD1. The V gene's germline CDR1 is MNHEY and CDR2 SMNVEV (reference sequence). The CDR3 is made up of 16 amino acids. V shed 5 bases, J shed 2 bases, and the junction held 10 bases outside the gene matches. CDR3 amino acids: CASSLGQALFQETQYF. In DNA, the CDR3 is TGTGCCAGCAGTCTGGGACAGGCTCTTTTTCAAGAGACCCAGTACTTC.

This rearrangement joins TRBV5-8 to TRBJ1-5; D remains unclear. Trimming took off 2 bases at V and 7 bases at J, with 4 bases between the two ends. The CDR3 sequence is 11 residues long. The germline gives CDR1 SGHTS, CDR2 YDEGEE. CDR3 sequence (DNA): TGTGCCAGCAGCTTCAGGCAGCCCCAGCATTTT. It codes for CASSFRQPQHF.

A few counts support this clone. J is TRBJ1-6 and V is TRBV3-1 (or the pseudogene TRBV3-2); 7 positions agree with TRBD1. CDR3 length: 14 amino acids. Per germline, CDR1 LGHDT and CDR2 YNNKEL (reference sequence). With V trimmed by 1 base and J by 9 bases, 3 bases remained unmatched. In nucleotides, the CDR3 is TGTGCCAGCAGCCAAGTACCAGGGGGTTCACCCCTCCACTTT. This codes for CASSQVPGGSPLHF.

This clone has more than one count but fewer than ten. The V gene is TRBV25-1, the J gene TRBJ2-5; D is perhaps TRBD2 (6 bases). V was trimmed by 0 bases and J by 5 bases, leaving 10 bases between them. From germline, CDR1 is MGHDK and CDR2 SYGVNS. The CDR3 extends over 14 amino acids. This CDR3 reads CASSEYRGSETQYF. The CDR3 DNA follows: TGTGCCAGCAGTGAATATCGGGGGTCGGAGACCCAGTACTTC.

The chain couples TRBV3-1 (or the pseudogene TRBV3-2) to TRBJ1-2; D is possibly TRBD1 (6 bases). Trimming cost V 1 base and J 4 bases, with 13 bases left between them. Germline CDR1 is LGHDT and CDR2 is YNNKEL (reference sequence). The CDR3 runs 15 residues. This chain's CDR3 is CASSQVTGSGYGYTF. The CDR3 DNA follows: TGTGCCAGCAGCCAAGTCACAGGGAGCGGCTATGGCTACACCTTC.

The CDR3 is CASSDTSGGNTGELFF. DNA for the CDR3: TGTGCCAGCAGTGACACTAGCGGGGGGAACACCGGGGAGCTGTTTTTT. This chain links TRBV28 with TRBJ2-2, with 11 bases identical to TRBD2. The trim removed 5 bases at V and 1 base at J, leaving 3 bases unmatched. Germline lookup yields CDR1 MDHEN and CDR2 SYDVKM. The CDR3 spans 16 residues.

This clone was observed a handful of times. The rearrangement joins TRBV4-1 to TRBJ2-7, with 11 bases lining up with TRBD2. V was pared by 5 bases and J by 5 bases, with 11 bases of the junction left unmatched. Germline CDR1 is MGHRA and CDR2 is YSYEKL. The CDR3 loop spans 16 amino acids. CDR3 coding DNA: TGCGCCAGCAGCTATTTAGCGGGAGGGAGGTCCCACGAGCAGTACTTC. It codes for CASSYLAGGRSHEQYF.